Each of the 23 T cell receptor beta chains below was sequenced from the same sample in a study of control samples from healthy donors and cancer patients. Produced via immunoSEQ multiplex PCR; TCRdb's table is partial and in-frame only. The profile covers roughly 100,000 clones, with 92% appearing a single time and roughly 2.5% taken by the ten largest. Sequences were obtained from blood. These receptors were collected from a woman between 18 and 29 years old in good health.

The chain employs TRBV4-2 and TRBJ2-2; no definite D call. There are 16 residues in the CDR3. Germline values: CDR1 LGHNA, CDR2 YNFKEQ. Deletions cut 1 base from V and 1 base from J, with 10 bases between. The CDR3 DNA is TGTGCCAGCAGCCAAGCCGTTGAGCGGAACACCGGGGAGCTGTTTTTT. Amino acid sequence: CASSQAVERNTGELFF.

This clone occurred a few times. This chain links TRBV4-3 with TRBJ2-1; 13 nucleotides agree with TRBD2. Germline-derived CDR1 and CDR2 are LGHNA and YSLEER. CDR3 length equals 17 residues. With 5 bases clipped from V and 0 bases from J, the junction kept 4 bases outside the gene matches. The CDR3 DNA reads TGCGCCAGCAGCTCTTGGACTAGCGGGAGCTCCTACAATGAGCAGTTCTTC. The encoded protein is CASSSWTSGSSYNEQFF.

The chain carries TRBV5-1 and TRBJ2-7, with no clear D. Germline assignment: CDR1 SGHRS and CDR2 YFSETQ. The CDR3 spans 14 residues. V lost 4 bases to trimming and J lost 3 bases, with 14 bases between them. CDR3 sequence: CASSPASFIYEQYF. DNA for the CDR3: TGCGCCAGCAGCCCGGCAAGCTTTATCTACGAGCAGTACTTC.

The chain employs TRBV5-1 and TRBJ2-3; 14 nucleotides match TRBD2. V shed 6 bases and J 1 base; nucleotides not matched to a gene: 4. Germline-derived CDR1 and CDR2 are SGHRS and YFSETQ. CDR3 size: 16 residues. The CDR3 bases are TGCGCCAGCACGGGACTAGCGGGAGTCGGCACAGATACGCAGTATTTT. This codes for CASTGLAGVGTDTQYF.

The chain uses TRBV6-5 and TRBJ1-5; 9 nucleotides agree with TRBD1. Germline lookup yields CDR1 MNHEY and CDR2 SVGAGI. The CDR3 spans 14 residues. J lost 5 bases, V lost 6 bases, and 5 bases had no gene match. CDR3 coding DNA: TGTGCCAGCAGACGTACAGGGGGCGATCAGCCCCAGCATTTT. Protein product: CASRRTGGDQPQHF.

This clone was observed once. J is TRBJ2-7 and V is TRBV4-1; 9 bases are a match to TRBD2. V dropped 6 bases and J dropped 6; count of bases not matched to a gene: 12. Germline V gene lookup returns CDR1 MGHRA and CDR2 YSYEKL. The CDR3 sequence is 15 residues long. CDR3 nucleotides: TGCGCCAGCAGTTCCACCTATAGCGGGAGCTCCGAGCAGTACTTC. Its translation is CASSSTYSGSSEQYF.

The CDR3 spells CASSFMGQGLDYEQYF. Here the CDR3 DNA reads TGTGCCAGCAGCTTCATGGGACAGGGCCTAGACTACGAGCAGTACTTC. This rearrangement joins TRBV7-9 to TRBJ2-7; the match to TRBD1 covers 9 bases. This CDR3 spans 16 amino acids. The V gene's germline CDR1 is SEHNR and CDR2 FQNEAQ (reference sequence). Losses at the gene ends were 3 bases for V and 3 bases for J; bases not matched to a gene: 9.

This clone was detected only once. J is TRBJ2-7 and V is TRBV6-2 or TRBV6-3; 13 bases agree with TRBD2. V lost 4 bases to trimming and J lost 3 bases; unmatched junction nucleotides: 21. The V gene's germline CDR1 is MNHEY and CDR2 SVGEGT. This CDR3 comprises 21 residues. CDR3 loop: CASSFHPSGGFGLAGVYEQYF. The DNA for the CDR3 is TGTGCCAGCAGTTTCCACCCGAGCGGGGGATTTGGACTAGCGGGAGTCTACGAGCAGTACTTC.

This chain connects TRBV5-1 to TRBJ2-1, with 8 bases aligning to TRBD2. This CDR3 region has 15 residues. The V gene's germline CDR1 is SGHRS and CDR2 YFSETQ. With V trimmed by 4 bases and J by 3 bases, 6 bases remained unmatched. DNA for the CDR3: TGCGCCAGCAGCACCGGGACTAGTTTCTACAATGAGCAGTTCTTC. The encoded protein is CASSTGTSFYNEQFF.

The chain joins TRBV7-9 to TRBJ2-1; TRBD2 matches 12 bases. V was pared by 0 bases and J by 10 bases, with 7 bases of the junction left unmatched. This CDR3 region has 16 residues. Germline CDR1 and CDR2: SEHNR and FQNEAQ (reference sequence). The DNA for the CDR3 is TGTGCCAGCAGCTTAGCAGGACTAGCGGGAAGGTTAGAGCAGTTCTTC. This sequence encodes CASSLAGLAGRLEQFF.

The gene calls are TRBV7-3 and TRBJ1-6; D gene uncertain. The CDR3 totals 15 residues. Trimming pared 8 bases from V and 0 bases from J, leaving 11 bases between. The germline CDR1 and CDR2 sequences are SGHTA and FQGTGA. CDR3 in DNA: TGTGCCAGCCGCGACGGGAGCTCCTATAATTCACCCCTCCACTTT. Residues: CASRDGSSYNSPLHF.

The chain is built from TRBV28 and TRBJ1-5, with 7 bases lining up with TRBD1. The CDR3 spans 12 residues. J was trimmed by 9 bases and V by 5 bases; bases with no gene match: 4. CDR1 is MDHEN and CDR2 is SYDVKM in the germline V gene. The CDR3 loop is CASSTTGLPQHF. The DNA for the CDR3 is TGTGCCAGCAGTACGACAGGGCTGCCCCAGCATTTT.

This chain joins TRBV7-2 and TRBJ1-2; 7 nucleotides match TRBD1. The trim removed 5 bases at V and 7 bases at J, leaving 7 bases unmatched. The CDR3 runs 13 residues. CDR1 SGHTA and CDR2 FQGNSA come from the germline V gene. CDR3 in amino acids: CASSPRQGLGYTF. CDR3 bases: TGTGCCAGCAGCCCCCGACAGGGCCTTGGCTACACCTTC.

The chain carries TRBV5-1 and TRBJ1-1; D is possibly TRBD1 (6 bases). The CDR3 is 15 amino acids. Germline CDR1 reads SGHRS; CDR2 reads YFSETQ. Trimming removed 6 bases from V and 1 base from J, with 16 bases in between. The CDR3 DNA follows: TGCGCCAGCATAGAAAGTCCGGGGGCGAACACTGAAGCTTTCTTT. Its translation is CASIESPGANTEAFF.

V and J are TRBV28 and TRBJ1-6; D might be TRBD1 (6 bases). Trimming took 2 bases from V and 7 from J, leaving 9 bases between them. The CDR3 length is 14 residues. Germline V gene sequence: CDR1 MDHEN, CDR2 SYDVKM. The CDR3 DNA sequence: TGTGCCAGCAGTTTAATAGGGGGAAATTCACCCCTCCACTTT. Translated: CASSLIGGNSPLHF.

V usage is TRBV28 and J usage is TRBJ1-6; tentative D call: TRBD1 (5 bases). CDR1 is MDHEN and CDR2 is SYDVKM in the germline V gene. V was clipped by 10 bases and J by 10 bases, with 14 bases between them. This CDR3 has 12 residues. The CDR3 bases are TGTGCCACCGGCGCGGGGGGATCACCCCTCCACTTT. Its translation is CATGAGGSPLHF.

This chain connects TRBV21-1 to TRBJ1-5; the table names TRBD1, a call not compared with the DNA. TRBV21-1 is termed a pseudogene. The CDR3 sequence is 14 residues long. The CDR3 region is CASSNGTGGQPQHF. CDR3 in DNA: TGTGCCAGCAGCAACGGGACAGGGGGACAGCCCCAGCATTTT.

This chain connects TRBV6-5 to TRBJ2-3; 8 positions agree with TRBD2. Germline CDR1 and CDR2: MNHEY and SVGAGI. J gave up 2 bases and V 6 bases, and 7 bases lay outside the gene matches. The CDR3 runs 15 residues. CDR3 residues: CASSPYGGVTDTQYF. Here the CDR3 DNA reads TGTGCCAGCAGCCCCTACGGGGGGGTCACAGATACGCAGTATTTT.

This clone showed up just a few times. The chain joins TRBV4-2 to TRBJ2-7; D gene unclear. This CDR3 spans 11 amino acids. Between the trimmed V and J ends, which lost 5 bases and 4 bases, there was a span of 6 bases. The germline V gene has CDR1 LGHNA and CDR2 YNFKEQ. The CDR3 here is CASSTTYEQYF. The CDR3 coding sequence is TGTGCCAGCAGCACGACGTACGAGCAGTACTTC.

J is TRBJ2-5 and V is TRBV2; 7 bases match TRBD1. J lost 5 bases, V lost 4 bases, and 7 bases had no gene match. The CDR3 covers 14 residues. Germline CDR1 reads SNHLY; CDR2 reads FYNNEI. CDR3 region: CASSARQGDETQYF. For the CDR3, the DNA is TGTGCCAGCAGTGCCCGACAGGGTGACGAGACCCAGTACTTC.

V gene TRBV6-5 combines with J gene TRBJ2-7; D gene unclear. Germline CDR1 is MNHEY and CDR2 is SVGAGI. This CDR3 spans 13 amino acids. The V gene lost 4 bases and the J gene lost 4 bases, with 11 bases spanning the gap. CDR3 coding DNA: TGTGCCAGCAGTTCCCTTGACCGGTACGAGCAGTACTTC. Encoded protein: CASSSLDRYEQYF.

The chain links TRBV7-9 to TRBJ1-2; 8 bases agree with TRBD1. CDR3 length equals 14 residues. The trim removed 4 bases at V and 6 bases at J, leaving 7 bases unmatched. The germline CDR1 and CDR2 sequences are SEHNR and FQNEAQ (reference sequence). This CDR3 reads CASSYTGGRNGYTF. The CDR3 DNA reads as TGTGCCAGCAGCTACACAGGGGGACGTAATGGCTACACCTTC.

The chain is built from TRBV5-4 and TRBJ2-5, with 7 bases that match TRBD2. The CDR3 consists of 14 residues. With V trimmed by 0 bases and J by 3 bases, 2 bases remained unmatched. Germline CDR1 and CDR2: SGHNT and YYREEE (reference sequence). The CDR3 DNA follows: TGTGCCAGCAGCTTGGGGGGGGGAAAAGAGACCCAGTACTTC. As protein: CASSLGGGKETQYF.